The 10 T cell receptor beta chains below all came from one sample that was sequenced in a study of post-analysis software for immune sequencing data. The antigens these receptors bind are not known. Study results and limitations: A few TRBV segments occurring more often in patients than controls included TRBV5-6, TRBV5-1 and TRBV20-1.

Unique molecular identifiers were built into the TCR beta cDNA libraries. TCRdb re-analysed the PCR reads in MiXCR, keeping a single row per CDR3 protein. The sample holds hundreds of thousands of distinct CDR3 sequences, roughly three fifths seen once. Sequencing was done on a sample of blood. These receptors came from a girl between 2 and 10 years old with multiple sclerosis.

This chain uses TRBV27 with TRBJ1-2; tentative D call: TRBD1 (6 bases). The CDR3 extends over 13 amino acids. Germline CDR1 is MNHEY and CDR2 is SMNVEV (reference sequence). Trimming stripped 5 bases from V and 3 bases from J, with 10 bases between. The CDR3 DNA follows: TGTGCCAGCAGTGCCGGGGGGCACTATGGCTACACCTTC. It specifies CASSAGGHYGYTF.

J is TRBJ2-7 and V is TRBV11-2, with D hard to call. V lost 3 bases to trimming and J lost 4 bases, with 10 bases between them. The CDR3 extends over 13 amino acids. Germline V gene data show CDR1 as SGHAT and CDR2 as FQNNGV. CDR3 region: CASSLLNGYEQYF. CDR3 bases: TGTGCCAGCAGCTTGCTGAATGGGTACGAGCAGTACTTC.

The V call is TRBV7-3, the J call TRBJ2-1; D possibly corresponds to TRBD2 (6 bases). The CDR3 loop spans 16 amino acids. The germline CDR1 and CDR2 sequences are SGHTA and FQGTGA. V gave up 5 bases and J gave up 9 bases, with 23 bases separating them. The CDR3 here is CASSINPGTAGGEQFF. The CDR3 DNA reads as TGTGCCAGCAGCATCAACCCCGGGACTGCTGGGGGTGAGCAGTTCTTC.

The chain combines TRBV2 with TRBJ2-3, with D possibly matching TRBD1 (5 bases). CDR3 length: 12 residues. The V gene's germline CDR1 is SNHLY and CDR2 FYNNEI. V was pared by 7 bases and J by 5 bases, with 10 bases between. The CDR3, as DNA: TGTGCCAGCATGGGGCTCGGAGATACGCAGTATTTT. Translated: CASMGLGDTQYF.

The chain has TRBV27 and TRBJ1-5; 12 positions agree with TRBD1. CDR3 length: 16 amino acids. Trimming cost V 5 bases and J 6 bases; bases outside gene matches: 8. Per germline, CDR1 MNHEY and CDR2 SMNVEV (reference sequence). CDR3: CASSPIGTGGSQPQHF. CDR3 sequence (DNA): TGTGCCAGCAGTCCCATTGGGACAGGGGGCAGTCAGCCCCAGCATTTT.

Concerning this clonotype: A junction boundary mismatches the germline segment, possibly from a read error. This chain joins TRBV6-5 and TRBJ1-5; D unclear. CDR3 length: 14 residues. Germline assignment: CDR1 MNHEY and CDR2 SVGAGI. The CDR3, as DNA: TGTGCCAGCAGCTACTCGCTTAACAATCAGCCCCAGCATTTT. Protein sequence: CASSYSLNNQPQHF.

This chain links TRBV28 with TRBJ2-7; D tentatively fits TRBD1 or TRBD2 (5 bases each). CDR3 length: 14 amino acids. The germline CDR1 and CDR2 sequences are MDHEN and SYDVKM. V lost 5 bases and J 6 bases, leaving 17 bases between the germline ends. CDR3 DNA: TGTGCCAGCAGTCAGACGAACCCAGGGAGCGAGCAGTACTTC. It yields the protein CASSQTNPGSEQYF.

The chain recombines TRBV19 with TRBJ2-3, with 7 bases aligning to TRBD1. This CDR3 has 14 amino acids. Germline CDR1 is LNHDA and CDR2 is SQIVND (reference sequence). The trim removed 7 bases at V and 1 base at J, leaving 5 bases unmatched. The CDR3 DNA reads as TGTGCCAGTACCACTGGACAGGGCACAGATACGCAGTATTTT. Its translation: CASTTGQGTDTQYF.

The chain couples TRBV10-3 to TRBJ2-1; D perhaps matches TRBD2 (6 bases). The CDR3 length is 16 residues. Germline CDR1 and CDR2: ENHRY and SYGVKD. Deletions cut 1 base from V and 6 bases from J, with 16 bases between. CDR3 sequence (DNA): TGTGCCATCAGTGAGTATGGTAGCGGTGCTTTCAATGAGCAGTTCTTC. It is translated as CAISEYGSGAFNEQFF.

This chain connects TRBV29-1 to TRBJ2-4; possible D gene TRBD1, 6 bases. V lost 4 bases and J 13 bases, leaving 11 bases between the germline ends. Germline V lookup: CDR1 SQVTM, CDR2 ANQGSEA. The CDR3 extends over 10 amino acids. The CDR3, as DNA: TGCAGCGTTGTTACAGGGCAGCAGTACTTC. Protein sequence: CSVVTGQQYF.